This T cell receptor (beta chain) derives from a study of CD8 T cells in ankylosing spondylitis. Study results and limitations: Eight highly homologous variants formed a TCR beta motif that appeared characteristic of ankylosing spondylitis blood. The authors reported significant enrichment of disease-linked clones in matched ankylosing spondylitis synovial fluid. Reactive arthritis synovial fluid and blood previously showed some of these motif variants.

Trimming pared 1 base from V and 0 bases from J, leaving 7 bases between. Germline V gene sequence: CDR1 SGHTA, CDR2 FQGNSA. The CDR3 totals 14 residues. Preparation of TCR beta libraries was done by quantitative 5'-RACE with molecular barcodes. Via MiXCR, TCRdb re-called the 5' RACE reads, giving one row per CDR3 protein. The table has around 230,000 distinct CDR3 sequences, 7% to 10% seen once. This clonotype was observed many times. Its target is unknown. What was sequenced was blood, either unsorted or a sorted T cell fraction (not recorded which). The chain carries TRBV7-2 and TRBJ2-7; D gene ambiguous. The source is a female donor with ankylosing spondylitis or in good health (not recorded which). The CDR3 DNA sequence: TGTGCCAGCAGCTTAGAAAGGAGCTCCTACGAGCAGTACTTC. This codes for CASSLERSSYEQYF.